One and the same sample provided the 10 T cell receptor beta chains below, sequenced in a study of blood T cells in healthy people across ages. PCR was performed a second time for roughly 7 to 11 cycles using a sample-barcoded 5' primer and a J-beta primer mix. MiXCR was run by TCRdb on the 5' RACE reads, yielding one entry per CDR3 protein. Of almost 550,000 distinct CDR3 sequences in the sample, more than 20% are singletons; the top ten hold around 10%. These sequences were also reported in another study, on T cells of mothers and their children.

Source material: blood. The receptors come from a boy between 10 and 17 years old in good health.

The chain recombines TRBV7-2 with TRBJ2-5; 9 nucleotides line up with TRBD1. The DNA end is more similar to TRBJ2-7, so the J call may be wrong. The length of the CDR3 is 17 residues. CDR1 and CDR2 (germline): SGHTA, FQGNSA. The CDR3 reads CASSLRGGQGLSYEQYF. The CDR3 DNA follows: TGTGCCAGCAGCTTAAGGGGGGGACAGGGTCTCTCCTACGAGCAGTACTTC.

V usage is TRBV2 and J usage is TRBJ1-5, with TRBD1 matching 7 bases. With 7 bases clipped from V and 4 bases from J, the junction kept 7 bases outside the gene matches. The CDR3 covers 14 residues. Germline V lookup: CDR1 SNHLY, CDR2 FYNNEI. CDR3 sequence: CASKGDSQNQPQHF. Written as DNA, the CDR3 is TGTGCCAGCAAGGGGGACAGCCAAAATCAGCCCCAGCATTTT.

The V gene is TRBV9, the J gene TRBJ2-6; D perhaps matches TRBD1 (6 bases). The CDR3 spans 16 residues. The germline CDR1 and CDR2 sequences are SGDLS and YYNGEE. V was clipped by 5 bases and J by 0 bases, with 12 bases between them. This CDR3 is CASSATGSSGANVLTF. The CDR3 nucleotides read TGTGCCAGCAGTGCTACAGGGAGCTCTGGGGCCAACGTCCTGACTTTC.

This chain links TRBV7-2 with TRBJ2-1, with D unclear. The V and J ends lost 0 bases and 2 bases respectively, with 8 bases between them. The CDR3 is made up of 15 amino acids. The germline V gene has CDR1 SGHTA and CDR2 FQGNSA. The CDR3 nucleotides read TGTGCCAGCAGCTTAGCGGCTGCAGCCTACAATGAGCAGTTCTTC. The encoded protein is CASSLAAAAYNEQFF.

Only one count was recorded for this clonotype. The J gene is TRBJ2-7, the V gene TRBV20-1; D not resolved. The V gene lost 7 bases and the J gene lost 4 bases, with 14 bases spanning the gap. CDR3 length: 12 amino acids. Germline V gene lookup returns CDR1 DFQATT and CDR2 SNEGSKA (reference sequence). CDR3 sequence (DNA): TGCAGTGTAAAGTTACGCGTTTACGAGCAGTACTTC. Its translation: CSVKLRVYEQYF.

J is TRBJ2-4 and V is TRBV4-3; 9 bases align to TRBD1. The V segment lost 3 bases and the J segment 6 bases; nucleotides outside the gene matches: 15. Germline V gives CDR1 LGHNA, CDR2 YSLEER. CDR3 length equals 18 residues. The CDR3 here is CASSHALPGTGRGNIQYF. The DNA of the CDR3 is TGCGCCAGCAGCCACGCATTACCCGGGACAGGGAGAGGAAACATTCAGTACTTC.

CDR3 residues: CASSYSRSGDPYNEQFF. For the CDR3, the DNA is TGTGCCAGCAGTTACTCCAGGAGCGGGGATCCCTACAATGAGCAGTTCTTC. The chain recombines TRBV6-2 or TRBV6-3 with TRBJ2-1; 7 bases agree with TRBD2. The length of the CDR3 is 17 residues. V was pared by 0 bases and J by 2 bases, with 7 bases of the junction left unmatched. Germline CDR1 and CDR2: MNHEY and SVGEGT.

J is TRBJ2-3 and V is TRBV12-3 or TRBV12-4, with no clear D. The V end lost 6 bases, the J end lost 7 bases, and 17 bases lay between the germline ends. CDR3 size: 14 residues. The CDR3 coding sequence is TGTGCCAGCAGACCGGGTCCTAATACGCATACGCAGTATTTT. This gives the protein CASRPGPNTHTQYF.

Notes on this clonotype: This likely comes from a read error, as the CDR3 has no conserved phenylalanine or tryptophan at its end. V and J are TRBV7-9 and TRBJ2-4; the match to TRBD2 covers 7 bases. Germline lookup yields CDR1 SEHNR and CDR2 FQNEAQ (reference sequence). V shed 5 bases, J shed 7 bases, and the junction held 8 bases outside the gene matches. This CDR3 region has 14 residues. CDR3 in DNA: TGTGCCAGCAGCAAGCCGGGGGGTCTGAACATTCAGTACCTC. Translated, it gives CASSKPGGLNIQYL.

This clonotype was detected a few times. The chain couples TRBV9 to TRBJ1-4, with TRBD1 matching 10 bases. This CDR3 comprises 15 residues. CDR1 and CDR2 (germline): SGDLS, YYNGEE. Losses at the gene ends were 6 bases for V and 8 bases for J; bases not matched to a gene: 10. CDR3 in DNA: TGTGCCAGCACCGACACCGGGACAGGGGAGGAAAAACTGTTTTTT. It encodes CASTDTGTGEEKLFF. The full variable domain, in which reference TRBV9 and TRBJ1-4 provide the parts outside the CDR3, is DSGVTQTPKHLITATGQRVTLRCSPRSGDLSVYWYQQSLDQGLQFLIQYYNGEERAKGNILERFSAQQFPDLHSELNLSSLELGDSALYFCASTDTGTGEEKLFFGSGTQLSVL.